Presented here are 10 T cell receptor beta chains from one specimen sequenced in a study of blood T cells in healthy people across ages. A sample-barcoded 5' primer and a J-beta primer mix were used in a second PCR of roughly 7 to 11 cycles. TCRdb used MiXCR to reprocess the 5' RACE reads, holding one entry per CDR3 protein. The table records 1.8 million or so distinct CDR3 sequences, around 42% of them present only once. The source material was blood. These receptors all stem from a human donor in good health.

This chain joins TRBV3-1 and TRBJ2-3; the match to TRBD2 covers 8 bases. Per the germline V gene, CDR1 is LGHDT and CDR2 is YNNKEL (reference sequence). The length of the CDR3 is 18 residues. V shed 0 bases and J 2 bases; nucleotides not matched to a gene: 10. As DNA, the CDR3 is TGTGCCAGCAGCCAAGATATCCAGCGGGGGACATTCACAGATACGCAGTATTTT. Translation gives CASSQDIQRGTFTDTQYF.

The chain joins TRBV6-1 to TRBJ1-2, with TRBD1 as a possible D gene (6 bases). Per germline, CDR1 MNHNS and CDR2 SASEGT. The CDR3 has 14 amino acids. The V end was cut by 5 bases, the J end by 4 bases, with 14 bases between. CDR3 region: CASSPLGQRYGYTF. As DNA, the CDR3 is TGTGCCAGCAGTCCCCTCGGACAGCGCTATGGCTACACCTTC.

The table lists this clonotype with a few counts. This chain links TRBV7-9 with TRBJ2-1; the D gene is possibly TRBD1 (6 bases). The CDR3 length is 16 residues. The V end lost 5 bases, the J end lost 4 bases, and 18 bases lay between the germline ends. CDR1 and CDR2 (germline): SEHNR, FQNEAQ (reference sequence). CDR3 sequence (DNA): TGTGCCAGCAGCCCCGGCCTGGGGGCTCTATACAATGAGCAGTTCTTC. Translated, it gives CASSPGLGALYNEQFF.

The V gene is TRBV16, the J gene TRBJ2-1; D is possibly TRBD1 (6 bases). The V end was cut by 2 bases, the J end by 6 bases, with 20 bases between. Germline V gives CDR1 KGHSY, CDR2 FQNENV. This CDR3 region has 17 residues. CDR3 sequence: CASSQMRGFGFSNEQFF. The CDR3, as DNA: TGTGCCAGCAGCCAAATGAGGGGGTTTGGTTTTTCCAATGAGCAGTTCTTC. Together with reference TRBV16 and TRBJ2-1, the CDR3 gives the full variable domain: GEEVAQTPKHLVRGEGQKAKLYCAPIKGHSYVFWYQQVLKNEFKFLISFQNENVFDETGMPKERFSAKCLPNSPCSLEIQATKLEDSAVYFCASSQMRGFGFSNEQFFGPGTRLTVL.

CDR3 DNA sequence: TGCAGCGTTGAAATTGGGACAACCTATGGCTACACCTTC. Translation gives CSVEIGTTYGYTF. The chain links TRBV29-1 to TRBJ1-2; D may be TRBD1 (6 bases). Trimming cost V 2 bases and J 4 bases, with 11 bases left between them. The CDR3 runs to 13 residues. Germline CDR1 is SQVTM and CDR2 is ANQGSEA.

The J gene is TRBJ2-3, the V gene TRBV11-2; 8 bases line up with TRBD2. The CDR3 is 16 residues long. Looked up from germline, CDR1 is SGHAT and CDR2 is FQNNGV. V lost 5 bases, J lost 5 bases, and 12 bases stayed unmatched. In DNA form, the CDR3 reads TGTGCCAGCAGCATTGACTCGGGGGGGCCGATAGATACGCAGTATTTT. As protein: CASSIDSGGPIDTQYF.

As for this clonotype: An end of the junction does not agree with germline; a read error may underlie this. The V call is TRBV27, the J call TRBJ1-2, with TRBD1 matching 7 bases. Germline V lookup: CDR1 MNHEY, CDR2 SMNVEV (reference sequence). This CDR3 region has 14 residues. CDR3 DNA: TGTGTCAGCAAAAGGTTGACAGGGTCGGTAGGCTACACCTTC. Its translation is CVSKRLTGSVGYTF.

The chain joins TRBV20-1 to TRBJ2-7; TRBD1 matches 10 bases. V gave up 5 bases and J gave up 5 bases; unmatched junction bases: 9. The CDR3 covers 14 residues. Germline CDR1 reads DFQATT; CDR2 reads SNEGSKA (reference sequence). DNA for the CDR3: TGCAGTGCTCCTCCCCTGACAGGGGGCGACGAGCAGTACTTC. Its protein product is CSAPPLTGGDEQYF.

Comment on this clonotype: At one end, the junction sequence differs from germline, possibly due to a read error. The rearrangement joins TRBV7-9 to TRBJ2-4; D remains ambiguous. The J call may be in error: the DNA end matches TRBJ2-5 better. CDR3 length equals 13 residues. From germline, CDR1 is SEHNR and CDR2 FQNEAQ (reference sequence). CDR3 residues: CTSSPASEETQYF. The CDR3 DNA follows: TGTACCAGCAGCCCAGCCTCAGAAGAGACCCAGTACTTC.

This clonotype was detected only a few times. V usage is TRBV6-1 and J usage is TRBJ2-7, with 7 bases fitting TRBD1. Per germline, CDR1 MNHNS and CDR2 SASEGT. This CDR3 comprises 14 residues. With V trimmed by 7 bases and J by 0 bases, 6 bases remained unmatched. CDR3 amino acids: CASTTGISSYEQYF. The CDR3 nucleotides read TGTGCCAGCACGACAGGGATCAGCTCCTACGAGCAGTACTTC.